One and the same sample provided the 30 T cell receptor beta chains below, sequenced in a study of OX40 agonist ivuxolimab in advanced cancers. The library was obtained by the immunoSEQ multiplex PCR assay. Here the immuneACCESS table is served through TCRdb, limited to in-frame sequences with V and J called. Missing clones are a known gap in these copies; in checked studies unresolved V genes cover under half, and the rest lacks a known reason. The sample includes roughly 53,000 clones, with over 90% observed a single time. Jointly, the top ten make up about 18% of the sample. The specimen was CD4+ or CD8+ T cells sorted from blood, collected in a trial of the OX40 agonist ivuxolimab. These TCRs come from an adult with an advanced solid tumor such as melanoma, head and neck, liver or kidney cancer.

The chain combines TRBV9 with TRBJ2-7; D possibly uses TRBD1 or TRBD2 (5 bases each). CDR1 and CDR2 (germline): SGDLS, YYNGEE. This CDR3 comprises 14 residues. V lost 0 bases, J lost 2 bases, and 9 bases lay in between. The CDR3 bases are TGTGCCAGCAGCGTAGGTCTGGGACCCTACGAGCAGTACTTC. This gives the protein CASSVGLGPYEQYF. The full variable domain, rest sourced from reference TRBV9 and TRBJ2-7, is DSGVTQTPKHLITATGQRVTLRCSPRSGDLSVYWYQQSLDQGLQFLIQYYNGEERAKGNILERFSAQQFPDLHSELNLSSLELGDSALYFCASSVGLGPYEQYFGPGTRLTVT.

The chain is built from TRBV9 and TRBJ1-1, with 8 bases identical to TRBD1. From germline, CDR1 is SGDLS and CDR2 YYNGEE. CDR3 length equals 17 residues. The ends lost 4 bases at V and 0 bases at J; junction bases unmatched: 11. In DNA form, the CDR3 reads TGTGCCAGCAGCCCGACAGGGGCCGCAGGAATGAACACTGAAGCTTTCTTT. Translating it yields CASSPTGAAGMNTEAFF. Using reference TRBV9 and TRBJ1-1 for the parts outside the CDR3, the full variable domain is DSGVTQTPKHLITATGQRVTLRCSPRSGDLSVYWYQQSLDQGLQFLIQYYNGEERAKGNILERFSAQQFPDLHSELNLSSLELGDSALYFCASSPTGAAGMNTEAFFGQGTRLTVV.

The rearrangement uses TRBV11-2 and TRBJ2-3; 7 positions match TRBD2. With 3 bases clipped from V and 4 bases from J, the junction kept 13 bases outside the gene matches. The germline CDR1 and CDR2 sequences are SGHAT and FQNNGV. The CDR3 contains 17 residues. CDR3 DNA sequence: TGTGCCAGCAGCTTCCCCGAGGAGGGAGGGGACTCAGATACGCAGTATTTT. The encoded protein is CASSFPEEGGDSDTQYF.

J is TRBJ1-1 and V is TRBV27, with 7 bases aligning to TRBD1. The CDR3 runs 16 residues. V lost 5 bases, J lost 0 bases, and 9 bases stayed unmatched. In germline, CDR1 is MNHEY, CDR2 SMNVEV (reference sequence). The CDR3 protein is CASSPSTGQLNTEAFF. As DNA, the CDR3 is TGTGCCAGCAGTCCATCGACAGGGCAACTGAACACTGAAGCTTTCTTT.

This clone was seen only once. The chain employs TRBV28 and TRBJ2-5; 7 nucleotides align to TRBD2. V shed 2 bases, J shed 2 bases, and the junction held 8 bases outside the gene matches. CDR3 length: 16 amino acids. Looked up from germline, CDR1 is MDHEN and CDR2 is SYDVKM. As DNA, the CDR3 is TGTGCCAGCAGTTTAGGTAGGGAGGGCCTTCAAGAGACCCAGTACTTC. This codes for CASSLGREGLQETQYF.

The gene calls are TRBV4-3 and TRBJ2-1; D call uncertain. The CDR3 spans 15 residues. Trimming shortened V by 0 bases and J by 0 bases, and 6 bases separated the two germline ends. The V gene's germline CDR1 is LGHNA and CDR2 YSLEER. The CDR3 region has the DNA TGCGCCAGCAGCCAAGATTATCCCTCCTACAATGAGCAGTTCTTC. This sequence encodes CASSQDYPSYNEQFF.

The V call is TRBV18, the J call TRBJ2-7; D possibly corresponds to TRBD2 (6 bases). The V gene's germline CDR1 is KGHSH and CDR2 LQKENI. Trimming pared 5 bases from V and 3 bases from J, leaving 17 bases between. This CDR3 comprises 15 residues. The CDR3 coding sequence is TGTGCCAGCTCAAGCTCAGCGGGCCCGAACTACGAGCAGTACTTC. Its translation: CASSSSAGPNYEQYF.

The J gene is TRBJ2-7, the V gene TRBV7-2; 9 bases agree with TRBD2. The germline CDR1 and CDR2 sequences are SGHTA and FQGNSA. V shed 4 bases and J 3 bases; nucleotides not matched to a gene: 4. The CDR3 consists of 14 residues. The CDR3 DNA reads as TGTGCCAGCAGCTCCGGACTAGCGATCTACGAGCAGTACTTC. Translating gives CASSSGLAIYEQYF.

The chain carries TRBV19 and TRBJ2-7, with 10 bases matching TRBD1. This CDR3 comprises 16 residues. From germline, CDR1 is LNHDA and CDR2 SQIVND (reference sequence). With 5 bases clipped from V and 2 bases from J, the junction kept 9 bases outside the gene matches. As DNA, the CDR3 is TGTGCCAGTAGTTTCTTGGACAGGGGGAGTCCCTACGAGCAGTACTTC. This translates into CASSFLDRGSPYEQYF.

CDR3 loop: CASSDRGGEQYF. The CDR3 nucleotides read TGTGCCAGCAGTGACAGGGGAGGCGAGCAGTACTTC. The chain employs TRBV11-3 and TRBJ2-7; 8 bases match TRBD1. CDR1 is SGHNT and CDR2 is YENEEA in the germline V gene. The CDR3 length is 12 residues. Trimming cost V 6 bases and J 6 bases; bases outside gene matches: 4.

This chain links TRBV28 with TRBJ2-7; TRBD2 matches 14 bases. V shed 4 bases and J 3 bases; nucleotides not matched to a gene: 11. Germline-derived CDR1 and CDR2 are MDHEN and SYDVKM. This CDR3 spans 18 amino acids. As DNA, the CDR3 is TGTGCCAGCAGTTCACCGGGACTAGCGGGAGTCTCCGTCTACGAGCAGTACTTC. As protein: CASSSPGLAGVSVYEQYF.

The rearrangement uses TRBV28 and TRBJ1-1; D ambiguous. The germline CDR1 and CDR2 sequences are MDHEN and SYDVKM. Trimming stripped 6 bases from V and 7 bases from J, with 18 bases between. The CDR3 extends over 14 amino acids. CDR3 in DNA: TGTGCCAGCAGCCCCAACAGTACTCCGAGTGAAGCTTTCTTT. This encodes CASSPNSTPSEAFF. The complete variable domain, with remaining parts taken from reference TRBV28 and TRBJ1-1, reads DVKVTQSSRYLVKRTGEKVFLECVQDMDHENMFWYRQDPGLGLRLIYFSYDVKMKEKGDIPEGYSVSREKKERFSLILESASTNQTSMYLCASSPNSTPSEAFFGQGTRLTVV.

The chain combines TRBV18 with TRBJ2-3; D gene ambiguous. CDR1 is KGHSH and CDR2 is LQKENI in the germline V gene. CDR3 length: 16 residues. V was trimmed by 4 bases and J by 2 bases, leaving 16 bases between them. CDR3 sequence: CASSLITRRTTDTQYF. CDR3 sequence (DNA): TGTGCCAGCTCACTAATCACTCGGCGGACCACAGATACGCAGTATTTT. Full variable domain (outside the CDR3, taken from reference TRBV18 and TRBJ2-3): NAGVMQNPRHLVRRRGQEARLRCSPMKGHSHVYWYRQLPEEGLKFMVYLQKENIIDESGMPKERFSAEFPKEGPSILRIQQVVRGDSAAYFCASSLITRRTTDTQYFGPGTRLTVL.

V gene TRBV28 combines with J gene TRBJ1-5, with a tentative D call TRBD1 (6 bases). This CDR3 has 15 residues. V was clipped by 5 bases and J by 2 bases, with 13 bases between them. Germline V gene lookup returns CDR1 MDHEN and CDR2 SYDVKM. The CDR3 loop is CASSPQGKGNQPQHF. CDR3 DNA: TGTGCCAGCAGTCCACAGGGTAAGGGCAATCAGCCCCAGCATTTT.

The CDR3 here is CASQYGAGLYEQYF. The CDR3 DNA reads as TGTGCCAGCCAATATGGGGCAGGACTTTACGAGCAGTACTTC. The chain recombines TRBV11-2 with TRBJ2-7; D assignment may be TRBD1 or TRBD2 (5 bases each). Trimming stripped 8 bases from V and 4 bases from J, with 18 bases between. Germline values: CDR1 SGHAT, CDR2 FQNNGV. The CDR3 runs 14 residues.

This clone was seen a single time. J is TRBJ1-1 and V is TRBV14; the D is unclear. This CDR3 comprises 18 residues. CDR1 and CDR2 (germline): SGHDN, FVKESK. The V end lost 2 bases, the J end lost 1 base, and 20 bases lay between the germline ends. CDR3 coding DNA: TGTGCCAGCAGCCAAAGGGCGCAACGGACGGAAAAGAACACTGAAGCTTTCTTT. This gives the protein CASSQRAQRTEKNTEAFF. The variable domain in full, completed from reference TRBV14 and TRBJ1-1, reads EAGVTQFPSHSVIEKGQTVTLRCDPISGHDNLYWYRRVMGKEIKFLLHFVKESKQDESGMPNNRFLAERTGGTYSTLKVQPAELEDSGVYFCASSQRAQRTEKNTEAFFGQGTRLTVV.

This chain uses TRBV29-1 with TRBJ2-7, with D unresolved. Germline-derived CDR1 and CDR2 are SQVTM and ANQGSEA. Between the trimmed V and J ends, which lost 7 bases and 4 bases, there was a span of 17 bases. The CDR3 consists of 13 residues. In nucleotides, the CDR3 is TGCAGCGCATCCCTAAATCCGAGATACGAGCAGTACTTC. This gives the protein CSASLNPRYEQYF.

The chain joins TRBV4-3 to TRBJ2-1, with D uncertain. Looked up from germline, CDR1 is LGHNA and CDR2 is YSLEER. With 5 bases removed from V and 6 bases from J, the gap between germline ends came to 8 bases. The CDR3 has 12 amino acids. CDR3 DNA sequence: TGCGCCAGCAGCGCCAGGTCCAATGAGCAGTTCTTC. It specifies CASSARSNEQFF.

This clone was detected once. The chain is built from TRBV5-6 and TRBJ1-3; no reliable D call. Between the trimmed V and J ends, which lost 1 base and 3 bases, there was a span of 8 bases. The CDR3 has 14 amino acids. Germline lookup yields CDR1 SGHDT and CDR2 YYEEEE. The DNA of the CDR3 is TGTGCCAGCAGCTTGCGGGGTGGTGGAAACACCATATATTTT. Encoded protein: CASSLRGGGNTIYF.

The chain joins TRBV13 to TRBJ2-1; TRBD1 or TRBD2 may be the D gene (6 bases each). Germline V lookup: CDR1 PRHDT, CDR2 FYEKMQ (reference sequence). There are 14 residues in the CDR3. Deletions cut 5 bases from V and 7 bases from J, with 15 bases between. The CDR3 loop is CASSQTGAENEQFF. CDR3 in DNA: TGTGCCAGCAGCCAAACGGGGGCTGAGAATGAGCAGTTCTTC.

V is TRBV7-9 and J is TRBJ1-5; D call uncertain. The germline V gene has CDR1 SEHNR and CDR2 FQNEAQ (reference sequence). This CDR3 is built from 16 residues. The ends were cut back, 5 bases at V and 4 bases at J, with 18 bases in the middle. The chain's CDR3 is CASSPLVPGRNQPQHF. The CDR3 DNA follows: TGTGCCAGCAGCCCGCTGGTCCCGGGCAGGAATCAGCCCCAGCATTTT.

The rearrangement links TRBV2 to TRBJ2-7; 8 bases are shared with TRBD1. The germline V gene encodes CDR1 SNHLY and CDR2 FYNNEI. The V and J ends lost 3 bases and 4 bases, in that order; junction bases with no gene match: 8. This CDR3 comprises 15 residues. The CDR3 loop is CASSEFAGGVYEQYF. The CDR3 DNA reads TGTGCCAGCAGTGAGTTTGCAGGGGGCGTATACGAGCAGTACTTC.

The genes are TRBV6-1 and TRBJ1-4, with no clear D. The length of the CDR3 is 14 residues. CDR1 MNHNS and CDR2 SASEGT come from the germline V gene. Trimming removed 4 bases from V and 0 bases from J, with 6 bases in between. The CDR3 DNA follows: TGTGCCAGCAGTGTCAGCGCAACTAATGAAAAACTGTTTTTT. It codes for CASSVSATNEKLFF.

The chain links TRBV7-9 to TRBJ2-2, with a possible D match to TRBD1 (6 bases). The CDR3 has 18 amino acids. The V end lost 5 bases, the J end lost 6 bases, and 25 bases lay between the germline ends. Germline CDR1 SEHNR, CDR2 FQNEAQ (reference sequence). The CDR3 protein is CASSVVGTNREGAGELFF. CDR3 DNA sequence: TGTGCCAGCAGCGTAGTTGGGACAAACAGGGAAGGCGCCGGGGAGCTGTTTTTT.

J is TRBJ2-2 and V is TRBV27, with D maybe TRBD2 (6 bases). Trimming stripped 5 bases from V and 2 bases from J, with 9 bases between. Germline V gene data show CDR1 as MNHEY and CDR2 as SMNVEV (reference sequence). There are 14 residues in the CDR3. CDR3 sequence reads: CASSPGVNTGELFF. The DNA of the CDR3 is TGTGCCAGCAGTCCGGGGGTCAACACCGGGGAGCTGTTTTTT.

This clone occurred once. The J gene is TRBJ2-7, the V gene TRBV6-1; D uncertain. In germline, CDR1 is MNHNS, CDR2 SASEGT. Trimming stripped 6 bases from V and 3 bases from J, with 18 bases between. The CDR3 loop spans 15 amino acids. This CDR3 is CASRVLHRANYEQYF. The DNA for the CDR3 is TGTGCCAGCAGGGTACTTCACCGAGCTAACTACGAGCAGTACTTC.

This chain connects TRBV25-1 to TRBJ1-4; D not resolved. CDR1 and CDR2 (germline): MGHDK, SYGVNS. The length of the CDR3 is 17 residues. The V and J ends lost 3 bases and 5 bases respectively, with 19 bases between them. The CDR3 DNA is TGTGCCAGCAGTGACCCAACGATAGCAGACTCAAATGAAAAACTGTTTTTT. Encoded protein: CASSDPTIADSNEKLFF.

The count of this clone is one. The V and J genes are TRBV7-8 and TRBJ2-1; 8 bases align to TRBD2. V dropped 5 bases and J dropped 2; count of bases not matched to a gene: 8. The CDR3 covers 16 residues. Germline V CDR1 and CDR2: SGHVS, FQNEAQ. Here the CDR3 DNA reads TGTGCCAGCAGCCCCGGATTTAGCGGGACCTACAATGAGCAGTTCTTC. Its protein is CASSPGFSGTYNEQFF. The full variable domain, completed using reference TRBV7-8 and TRBJ2-1, is GAGVSQSPRYKVAKRGQDVALRCDPISGHVSLFWYQQALGQGPEFLTYFQNEAQLDKSGLPSDRFFAERPEGSVSTLKIQRTQQEDSAVYLCASSPGFSGTYNEQFFGPGTRLTVL.

The chain recombines TRBV13 with TRBJ2-1, with D perhaps TRBD2 (5 bases). This CDR3 comprises 22 residues. Germline CDR1 is PRHDT and CDR2 is FYEKMQ (reference sequence). V lost 0 bases to trimming and J lost 3 bases, with 30 bases between them. In nucleotides, the CDR3 is TGTGCCAGCAGCTTAGGCCGTCTTGGAGACACCGACACTGTGAGCGGCTACAATGAGCAGTTCTTC. Translating it yields CASSLGRLGDTDTVSGYNEQFF.

The chain joins TRBV7-8 to TRBJ1-5, with D hard to call. Germline V gene sequence: CDR1 SGHVS, CDR2 FQNEAQ. With 2 bases removed from V and 4 bases from J, the gap between germline ends came to 9 bases. The CDR3 covers 14 residues. The CDR3 region has the DNA TGTGCCAGCAGCTTACTAGGCAAAAATCAGCCCCAGCATTTT. It codes for CASSLLGKNQPQHF.